This is a list of T cell receptor beta chains from one sample in a study of control samples from healthy donors and cancer patients. The method was immunoSEQ multiplex PCR; TCRdb's version includes in-frame clones alone and lacks a portion of them. The sample carries 130,000 or so clones, about 88% recorded once. The specimen sequenced was blood. The receptor source for this set is a man over 45 in good health. Both conserved end residues are part of each CDR3. D genes are given only for firm matches. Rows may omit the clone size; those that give it use once, few, many or a size class.

v_gene	d_gene	abundance	j_gene	CDR3nt	CDR3aa
TRBV11-1	-	-	TRBJ2-7	TGTGCCAGCAGCTTTCAAGGGACGGACTCCTACGAGCAGTACTTC	CASSFQGTDSYEQYF
TRBV5-5	TRBD1	-	TRBJ2-5	TGTGCCAGCAGCCGCGGACAGGGAAGGGTGCAAGAGACCCAGTACTTC	CASSRGQGRVQETQYF
TRBV11-2	TRBD1	-	TRBJ2-3	TGTGCCAGCAGCCCCCTACAGGGGGCCTCTGGCACAGATACGCAGTATTTT	CASSPLQGASGTDTQYF
TRBV6-4	-	few	TRBJ2-2	TGTGCCAGCAGTACTAGCACCGGGGAGCTGTTTTTT	CASSTSTGELFF
TRBV5-4	-	-	TRBJ1-3	TGTGCCAGCAGCTTGGACGGGCCAGGAAACACCATATATTTT	CASSLDGPGNTIYF
TRBV7-9	-	-	TRBJ2-2	TGTGCCAGCAGCTTAACCACCTATGTAGCGGATACCGGGGAGCTGTTTTTT	CASSLTTYVADTGELFF
TRBV19	-	-	TRBJ1-3	TGTGCCAGTAGTATCGCCAGGGTTTACTCTGGAAACACCATATATTTT	CASSIARVYSGNTIYF
TRBV27	-	-	TRBJ1-5	TGTGCCAGCAGTTTAAGGGGAGTGAATCAGCCCCAGCATTTT	CASSLRGVNQPQHF
TRBV7-3	TRBD2	-	TRBJ2-2	TGTGCCAGCAGCTCGGGACTACTGAACACCGGGGAGCTGTTTTTT	CASSSGLLNTGELFF
TRBV9	-	once	TRBJ1-2	TGTGCCAGCAGCACCCACTATGGCTACACCTTC	CASSTHYGYTF
TRBV19	-	-	TRBJ2-1	TGTGCCAGTAGTATGGGGTGGAATGAGCAGTTCTTC	CASSMGWNEQFF
TRBV7-2	TRBD2	-	TRBJ2-3	TGTGCCAGCAGCATGCGGGGGGCGGGCGCAGATACGCAGTATTTT	CASSMRGAGADTQYF
TRBV7-9	-	-	TRBJ2-5	TGTGCCAGCAGTATCGACCAAGGGGCCCAGTACTTC	CASSIDQGAQYF
TRBV5-1	TRBD1	-	TRBJ2-5	TGCGCCAGCAGCAACACCGGGACAGCAAATCAAGAGACCCAGTACTTC	CASSNTGTANQETQYF
TRBV28	TRBD1	-	TRBJ1-2	TGTGCCAGCAGTTTAGGGGCGGGACAGGGGTATGGCTACACCTTC	CASSLGAGQGYGYTF
TRBV2	-	-	TRBJ2-1	TGTGCCAGCAGGCGGGCCGGGACCTATGAGCAGTTCTTC	CASRRAGTYEQFF
TRBV25-1	-	-	TRBJ1-1	TGTGCCAGCAGTGAGGGGGGCACTGAAGCTTTCTTT	CASSEGGTEAFF
TRBV29-1	TRBD2	-	TRBJ2-7	TGCAGCGTCGATCTAGCGGGGGCCAGGAGCTCCTACGAGCAGTACTTC	CSVDLAGARSSYEQYF
TRBV15	-	-	TRBJ2-7	TGTGCCACCAGCAGAGATGAACAGGGAGTGGAGTACTTC	CATSRDEQGVEYF
TRBV6-4	TRBD1	-	TRBJ1-1	TGTGCCAGCAGTGACTCTGGGACAGGGAGGCCTGATGAAGCTTTCTTT	CASSDSGTGRPDEAFF
TRBV29-1	TRBD1	-	TRBJ2-2	TGCAGCGTTGACAGGGGGCGCATCGGGGAGCTGTTTTTT	CSVDRGRIGELFF
TRBV30	-	-	TRBJ1-1	TGTGCCTGGAGTTTCGCAGGACCGAACACTGAAGCTTTCTTT	CAWSFAGPNTEAFF
TRBV5-1	TRBD1	-	TRBJ1-1	TGCGCCAGCAGCCCCGGACAGGGGGCGGGGGGGGACACTGAAGCTTTCTTT	CASSPGQGAGGDTEAFF
TRBV7-9	TRBD2	-	TRBJ2-1	TGTGCCAGCACCGAAACTAGCGGAAGGAGCTCCTACAATGAGCAGTTCTTC	CASTETSGRSSYNEQFF
TRBV6-2/TRBV6-3	-	-	TRBJ2-3	TGTGCCAGCAGTTACTCGGGTACAGATACGCAGTATTTT	CASSYSGTDTQYF
TRBV18	-	-	TRBJ1-1	TGTGCCAGCTCACCAATATCCGCCGGAGAGAACACTGAAGCTTTCTTT	CASSPISAGENTEAFF
TRBV12-5	TRBD2	-	TRBJ2-5	TGTGTTTCAATCGGGGGGGCAGAGACCCAGTACTTC	CVSIGGAETQYF
TRBV11-3	-	-	TRBJ1-3	TGTGCCAGCAGCCCAGCCAAGGGCGGAAACACCATATATTTT	CASSPAKGGNTIYF
TRBV3-1/TRBV3-2	-	-	TRBJ2-3	TGTGCCAGCAGCCTCCAATGGGCAGATACGCAGTATTTT	CASSLQWADTQYF
TRBV28	TRBD1	few	TRBJ2-7	TGTGCCAGCAGTCGACAGGGGGTCTACGAGCAGTACTTC	CASSRQGVYEQYF
TRBV27	-	-	TRBJ2-3	TGTGCCAGCAGTTTAGCAGGGGAAGATACGCAGTATTTT	CASSLAGEDTQYF
TRBV28	-	-	TRBJ2-5	TGTGCCAGCAGTTATAACACCAGGGGAAACCAAGAGACCCAGTACTTC	CASSYNTRGNQETQYF
TRBV7-6	-	few	TRBJ1-1	TGTGCCAGCAGCCTTACGGAGAGGTACACTGAAGCTTTCTTT	CASSLTERYTEAFF
TRBV10-3	-	-	TRBJ1-2	TGTGCCATCAGTGAGCTGACGTCAGGGGCTAACTATGGCTACACCTTC	CAISELTSGANYGYTF
TRBV5-1	-	-	TRBJ2-7	TGCGCCAGTCGATCCGGGGACACTTCCTACGAGCAGTACTTC	CASRSGDTSYEQYF
TRBV24-1	TRBD2	-	TRBJ2-3	TGTGCCACCGCCGGGGGGGCCGGGGGGACAGATACGCAGTATTTT	CATAGGAGGTDTQYF
TRBV9	-	-	TRBJ2-3	TGTGCCAGCAGCGCGACTGTGAGCACAGATACGCAGTATTTT	CASSATVSTDTQYF
TRBV18	TRBD1	-	TRBJ2-3	TGTGCCAGCTCACCAATTTATGACAGGGAGTTTGGCACAGATACGCAGTATTTT	CASSPIYDREFGTDTQYF
TRBV2	-	-	TRBJ1-2	TGTGCCACTCCGACAGCAGCCAACTATGGCTACACCTTC	CATPTAANYGYTF
TRBV28	-	-	TRBJ1-2	TGTGCCAGCAGTTTAGTGATCTCTAACTATGGCTACACCTTC	CASSLVISNYGYTF
TRBV19	-	-	TRBJ1-5	TGTGCCAGTAGTAATCCGGACGGACTAACTAGCAATCAGCCCCAGCATTTT	CASSNPDGLTSNQPQHF
TRBV13	TRBD1	-	TRBJ2-5	TGTGCCAGCAGCCGACAGGGCTACCAAGAGACCCAGTACTTC	CASSRQGYQETQYF
TRBV4-1	-	-	TRBJ1-6	TGCGCCAGCAGCCAAGGGGAAGGGAATTCACCCCTCCACTTT	CASSQGEGNSPLHF
TRBV12-1	-	-	TRBJ1-1	TGTGCCAGCAGCTTTGGTGGCAGGGGGCGGGCGAATGCTTTCTTT	CASSFGGRGRANAFF
TRBV28	TRBD2	-	TRBJ2-5	TGTGCCAGCAGCTCGCTAGCGGGGATTGAAGAGACCCAGTACTTC	CASSSLAGIEETQYF
TRBV28	TRBD1	-	TRBJ1-2	TGTGCCAGCAGTTCCGGACAGGGATATGGCTACACCTTC	CASSSGQGYGYTF
TRBV5-6	-	few	TRBJ2-1	TGTGCCAGCAGCTTGGCTCTTGTGGAGAATGAGCAGTTCTTC	CASSLALVENEQFF
TRBV29-1	-	-	TRBJ1-2	TGCAGCGTTCGACCCGTTGACTATGGCTACACCTTC	CSVRPVDYGYTF
TRBV11-2	-	-	TRBJ2-6	TGTGCCAGCAGCCTCTGGGTGGGCTCTGGGGCCAACGTCCTGACTTTC	CASSLWVGSGANVLTF
TRBV5-1	-	-	TRBJ2-3	TGCGCCAGCCACAAGGGCGAAAGCACAGATACGCAGTATTTT	CASHKGESTDTQYF
TRBV10-3	-	once	TRBJ2-3	TGTGCCATCAGTGAGTCTCCCGGGATGGGGGATACGCAGTATTTT	CAISESPGMGDTQYF
TRBV7-9	TRBD1	-	TRBJ2-2	TGTGCCAGCAGAGCGGGACAGGGGAGGACCGGGGAGCTGTTTTTT	CASRAGQGRTGELFF
TRBV18	-	-	TRBJ2-5	TGTGCCAGCTCACCAGTGCGGGAGACCCAGTACTTC	CASSPVRETQYF
TRBV27	TRBD1	-	TRBJ2-7	TGTGCCAGTATTTATGGGGACAGGCTTAATACTGAGCAGTACTTC	CASIYGDRLNTEQYF
TRBV20-1	TRBD2	-	TRBJ2-3	TGCAGTGCTAGTCCGGGGGGTCGCCCCACAGATACGCAGTATTTT	CSASPGGRPTDTQYF
TRBV14	-	-	TRBJ2-3	TGTGCCAGCAGCCGAAAACAGCAGGGATGGGATACGCAGTATTTT	CASSRKQQGWDTQYF
TRBV19	-	once	TRBJ2-7	TGCGCCAGTAGTAGCCTCTCGGAGCAGTACTTC	CASSSLSEQYF
TRBV2	TRBD1	-	TRBJ2-1	TGTGCCAGCAGGGGGACAGGATTGAATGAGCAGTTCTTC	CASRGTGLNEQFF
TRBV27	-	-	TRBJ1-5	TGTGCCAGCAGGGGCCCCCAGCATTTT	CASRGPQHF